The 6 T cell receptor beta chains below were found in one sample sequenced in a study of cytomegalovirus exposure and HLA in healthy donors (dated by TCRdb to about 2017). The method was the immunoSEQ multiplex PCR assay. For the multiplex PCR, a mixture combining 60 forward primers for TCR Vbeta segments and 13 reverse primers for TCR Jbeta segments was used. Sourced from immuneACCESS, this table was stored by TCRdb with only in-frame sequences that have V and J called. A share of the clones is absent; for the studies checked, an unresolved V gene accounts for under half, and the remainder has no known explanation. Present in this sample are about 130,000 clones, 80% of which were seen just once. The ten largest clones represent more than 8% of the sample. The specimen was PBMCs. The origin of the receptors is a young man in good health and CMV-seropositive.

There are a few counts of this clone. The rearrangement joins TRBV6-5 to TRBJ2-6; D gene uncertain. This CDR3 region has 13 residues. Germline loops: CDR1 MNHEY, CDR2 SVGAGI. The V and J ends lost 5 bases and 4 bases respectively, with 6 bases between them. Here the CDR3 DNA reads TGTGCCAGCAGTGTCCAGGGGGCCAACGTCCTGACTTTC. Its protein is CASSVQGANVLTF.

This sequence joins TRBV6-4 and TRBJ1-1, with D tentatively TRBD1 (6 bases). Trimming stripped 5 bases from V and 1 base from J, with 14 bases between. The CDR3 contains 15 residues. CDR1 MRHNA and CDR2 SNTAGT come from the germline V gene. Here the CDR3 DNA reads TGTGCCAGCAGTCGAGGGGGGGACGCGAACACTGAAGCTTTCTTT. This translates into CASSRGGDANTEAFF.

The chain links TRBV19 to TRBJ2-3; 8 nucleotides line up with TRBD2. V trimming: 7 bases; J trimming: 1 base; junction bases outside the gene matches: 10. The CDR3 covers 16 residues. The V gene's germline CDR1 is LNHDA and CDR2 SQIVND (reference sequence). The CDR3 DNA reads TGTGCCAGTACGACATGGATCGGGGGGGGCACAGATACGCAGTATTTT. Amino acid sequence: CASTTWIGGGTDTQYF.

This rearrangement joins TRBV10-3 to TRBJ1-1; no clear D. This CDR3 is built from 15 residues. Trimming stripped 10 bases from V and 4 bases from J, with 22 bases between. The germline CDR1 and CDR2 sequences are ENHRY and SYGVKD. The CDR3 DNA sequence: TGTGCCACCCTGCATTCAGGACTGACGGGCACTGAAGCTTTCTTT. Its translation is CATLHSGLTGTEAFF.

The gene calls are TRBV6-5 and TRBJ2-7; D is uncertain. Germline CDR1 MNHEY, CDR2 SVGAGI. V lost 7 bases and J 0 bases, leaving 16 bases between the germline ends. This CDR3 has 15 residues. The CDR3 coding sequence is TGTGCCAGCACCAACGTCCTCGGTCCCTCCTACGAGCAGTACTTC. Protein product: CASTNVLGPSYEQYF.

V is TRBV4-1 and J is TRBJ2-7, with 9 nucleotides matching TRBD1. This CDR3 is built from 16 residues. The germline gives CDR1 MGHRA, CDR2 YSYEKL. J lost 1 base, V lost 4 bases, and 8 bases had no gene match. Written as DNA, the CDR3 is TGCGCCAGCAGCCTAAGAACCGGGACAGGGTCCTACGAGCAGTACTTC. It encodes CASSLRTGTGSYEQYF.